The clone carrying this T cell receptor beta chain is a singleton in its sample. These data belong to a study of cytomegalovirus exposure and HLA in healthy donors. Germline V gives CDR1 MNHNS, CDR2 SASEGT. V lost 4 bases, J lost 0 bases, and 4 bases stayed unmatched. This CDR3 contains 16 residues. PCR involved 60 Vbeta and 13 Jbeta primers. Clones were sequenced by immunoSEQ multiplex PCR, and TCRdb holds only the in-frame ones, with some missing. The sample includes over 150,000 clones, roughly 74% of them seen just once. The rearrangement uses TRBV6-1 and TRBJ2-1; TRBD1 matches at 9 bases. What was sequenced was PBMCs. The receptor's source is a male donor in good health and CMV-seronegative. CDR3 nucleotides: TGTGCCAGCAGTGGGGGGACAGGGAGCTCCTACAATGAGCAGTTCTTC. It is translated as CASSGGTGSSYNEQFF.